The rows below give T cell receptor beta chains drawn from one sample of a study of T-cell memory formation after mild COVID-19. Each CDR3 protein is one row after TCRdb ran MiXCR on the 5' RACE reads. The repertoire holds roughly 250,000 distinct CDR3 sequences, less than 20% seen once, with 3.5% in the top ten. Sequencing input: PBMCs or a T cell subset sorted from them (not recorded which). The receptors shown here come from a man between 18 and 35 years old who had mild COVID-19 (a few samples of this study predate the infection). Cell type and time point are not known. CDR3s include the opening cysteine and the closing phenylalanine or tryptophan. D genes are given only for firm matches. A row's size may be missing; if present it is once, few, many or a size class.

D | J | size | V | length | CDR3 | DNA
NA | TRBJ1-5 | NA | TRBV20-1 | 14 | CSAVAGGGDQPQNF | TGCAGTGCTGTGGCCGGGGGAGGTGATCAGCCCCAGAATTTT
TRBD2 | TRBJ2-1 | NA | TRBV12-3/TRBV12-4 | 13 | CASKRGPWNEQFF | TGTGCCAGCAAGCGGGGGCCTTGGAATGAGCAGTTCTTC
NA | TRBJ2-5 | few | TRBV6-6 | 16 | CASSYSPLEGQKTQYF | TGTGCCAGCAGTTATTCCCCCTTGGAGGGGCAGAAGACCCAGTACTTC
NA | TRBJ1-1 | NA | TRBV5-1 | 14 | CASSTARGDTEAFF | TGCGCCAGCAGCACAGCCAGGGGAGACACTGAAGCTTTCTTT
NA | TRBJ1-6 | NA | TRBV7-9 | 14 | CASSLGGRESPLHF | TGTGCCAGCAGCTTAGGGGGGAGGGAATCACCCCTCCACTTT
NA | TRBJ1-3 | few | TRBV19 | 15 | CASRRGDRAWNTIYF | TGTGCCAGTAGACGGGGGGACCGCGCCTGGAACACCATATATTTT
TRBD1 | TRBJ1-2 | NA | TRBV6-5 | 14 | CASSAGGKGYGYTF | TGTGCCAGCAGCGCAGGGGGAAAGGGCTATGGCTACACCTTC
TRBD1 | TRBJ2-5 | NA | TRBV10-3 | 14 | CATRTGESQETQYF | TGTGCCACCAGGACAGGGGAAAGCCAAGAGACCCAGTACTTC
NA | TRBJ2-7 | few | TRBV2 | 14 | CASSEEPTGYEQYF | TGTGCCAGCAGTGAGGAACCGACCGGCTACGAGCAGTACTTC
TRBD1 | TRBJ2-5 | NA | TRBV7-2 | 16 | CASSLGPGQGQETQYF | TGTGCCAGCAGCTTGGGTCCGGGACAGGGCCAAGAGACCCAGTACTTC
NA | TRBJ1-5 | NA | TRBV29-1 | 14 | CSVAVDGKNQPQHF | TGCAGCGTAGCCGTGGACGGGAAAAATCAGCCCCAGCATTTT
NA | TRBJ2-3 | many | TRBV7-3 | 14 | CASSPLSSSDTQYF | TGTGCCAGCAGCCCCTTATCTAGCTCAGATACGCAGTATTTT
NA | TRBJ2-3 | many | TRBV7-3 | 16 | CASSPHPGLQADTQYF | TGTGCCAGCAGCCCCCACCCGGGACTGCAAGCAGATACGCAGTATTTT
NA | TRBJ2-3 | once | TRBV6-5 | 16 | CASRPVYLGGSDTQYF | TGTGCCAGCAGGCCTGTTTACCTCGGGGGTTCGGATACGCAGTATTTT
TRBD2 | TRBJ2-5 | many | TRBV30 | 12 | CAGRLAAETQYF | TGTGCCGGACGACTAGCAGCAGAGACCCAGTACTTC
TRBD1 | TRBJ2-7 | many | TRBV7-2 | 13 | CASSLGQGDEQYF | TGTGCCAGCAGCTTAGGACAGGGAGACGAGCAGTACTTC
NA | TRBJ1-6 | once | TRBV12-3/TRBV12-4 | 15 | CASSFRLGGNSPLHF | TGTGCCAGCAGTTTTAGGCTTGGCGGTAATTCACCCCTCCACTTT
NA | TRBJ2-1 | NA | TRBV7-9 | 11 | CASSLGREQFF | TGTGCCAGCAGCTTAGGGCGGGAGCAGTTCTTC
TRBD1 | TRBJ1-6 | few | TRBV5-6 | 12 | CASSRMTGTDSF | TGTGCCAGCAGCCGCATGACCGGGACAGACTCCTTT
NA | TRBJ1-4 | once | TRBV12-3/TRBV12-4 | 14 | CASSNYATNEKLFF | TGTGCCAGCAGTAACTATGCAACTAATGAAAAACTGTTTTTT
NA | TRBJ1-5 | few | TRBV6-5 | 14 | CASSYSGGYQPQHF | TGTGCCAGCAGTTACTCGGGCGGGTATCAGCCCCAGCATTTT
NA | TRBJ2-2 | NA | TRBV10-3 | 14 | CAIPRVSNTGELFF | TGTGCCATTCCCCGGGTCTCGAACACCGGGGAGCTGTTTTTT
NA | TRBJ1-5 | many | TRBV12-3/TRBV12-4 | 18 | CASSLGADLLSFNQPQHF | TGTGCCAGCAGTTTAGGGGCAGACCTTCTATCTTTCAATCAGCCCCAGCATTTT
NA | TRBJ2-1 | NA | TRBV7-6 | 14 | CASSFRTATGEQFF | TGTGCCAGCAGCTTCCGGACTGCCACGGGTGAGCAGTTCTTC
NA | TRBJ2-3 | few | TRBV12-3/TRBV12-4 | 12 | CASTSITDTQYF | TGTGCCAGCACCTCCATCACAGATACGCAGTATTTT
TRBD1 | TRBJ1-1 | many | TRBV5-1 | 16 | CASSPRQGAGNTEAFF | TGCGCCAGCAGCCCCAGACAGGGGGCAGGGAACACTGAAGCTTTCTTT
TRBD1 | TRBJ1-5 | few | TRBV7-8 | 15 | CASSLTTGGNQPQHF | TGTGCCAGCAGCTTAACGACAGGGGGCAATCAGCCCCAGCATTTT
TRBD2 | TRBJ2-5 | NA | TRBV20-1 | 16 | CSAFGTSGGAWETQYF | TGCAGTGCTTTTGGGACTAGCGGGGGGGCCTGGGAGACCCAGTACTTC
NA | TRBJ1-3 | many | TRBV6-5 | 15 | CASSYSRLAGNTIYF | TGTGCCAGCAGTTACTCGCGTTTAGCTGGAAACACCATATATTTT
NA | TRBJ2-1 | NA | TRBV28 | 15 | CAGGTTGHGYNEQFF | TGTGCCGGGGGCACCACAGGCCATGGGTACAATGAGCAGTTCTTC
NA | TRBJ2-7 | few | TRBV6-2/TRBV6-3 | 13 | CASSYRRTYEQYF | TGTGCCAGCAGTTACCGGCGGACCTACGAGCAGTACTTC
TRBD1 | TRBJ2-1 | NA | TRBV5-1 | 14 | CASSLGLQGVEQFF | TGCGCCAGCAGCTTGGGACTACAGGGGGTTGAGCAGTTCTTC
NA | TRBJ2-2 | many | TRBV5-1 | 13 | CASSLLDTGELFF | TGCGCCAGCAGCTTGCTAGACACCGGGGAGCTGTTTTTT
TRBD2 | TRBJ2-1 | NA | TRBV13 | 20 | CASSFQGLGLAGLSYNEQFF | TGTGCCAGCAGCTTTCAGGGCTTAGGACTAGCGGGGCTCAGCTACAATGAGCAGTTCTTC
NA | TRBJ2-5 | few | TRBV5-5 | 13 | CASSQGLTETQYF | TGTGCCAGCAGCCAGGGCTTAACCGAGACCCAGTACTTC
NA | TRBJ2-2 | few | TRBV6-5 | 15 | CASSPGPLGAGELFF | TGTGCCAGCAGTCCGGGACCCCTGGGTGCCGGGGAGCTGTTTTTT
NA | TRBJ1-2 | few | TRBV4-2 | 14 | CASSQVGSDYGYTF | TGTGCCAGCAGCCAAGTGGGTTCGGACTATGGCTACACCTTC
TRBD1 | TRBJ2-5 | NA | TRBV24-1 | 13 | CATSEGGGETQYF | TGTGCCACCAGTGAAGGGGGCGGAGAGACCCAGTACTTC
TRBD2 | TRBJ2-7 | NA | TRBV11-2 | 16 | CASSSLRAGVTYEQYF | TGTGCCAGCAGCTCCTTAAGAGCGGGGGTTACCTACGAGCAGTACTTC
TRBD1 | TRBJ1-2 | NA | TRBV4-2 | 16 | CASSQKTGSSVYGYTF | TGTGCCAGCAGCCAGAAGACAGGGTCTTCCGTATATGGCTACACCTTC
TRBD1 | TRBJ2-3 | few | TRBV20-1 | 16 | CSAGGPGTGDGSTQYF | TGCAGTGCTGGCGGCCCCGGGACAGGGGATGGGTCTACGCAGTATTTT
NA | TRBJ2-5 | NA | TRBV2 | 13 | CASTEPRTRTQYF | TGTGCCAGCACCGAACCGAGGACACGGACCCAGTACTTC